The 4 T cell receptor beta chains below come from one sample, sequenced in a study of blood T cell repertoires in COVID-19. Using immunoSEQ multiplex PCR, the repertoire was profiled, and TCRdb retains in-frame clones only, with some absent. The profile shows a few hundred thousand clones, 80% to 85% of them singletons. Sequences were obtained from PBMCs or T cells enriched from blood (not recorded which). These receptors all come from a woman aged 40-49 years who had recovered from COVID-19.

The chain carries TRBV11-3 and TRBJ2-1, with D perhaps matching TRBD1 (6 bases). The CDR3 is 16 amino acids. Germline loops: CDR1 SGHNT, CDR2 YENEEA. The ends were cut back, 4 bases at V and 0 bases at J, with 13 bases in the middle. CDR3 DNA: TGTGCCAGCAGCTCCTGGGGGCAGAGCTCCTACAATGAGCAGTTCTTC. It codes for CASSSWGQSSYNEQFF.

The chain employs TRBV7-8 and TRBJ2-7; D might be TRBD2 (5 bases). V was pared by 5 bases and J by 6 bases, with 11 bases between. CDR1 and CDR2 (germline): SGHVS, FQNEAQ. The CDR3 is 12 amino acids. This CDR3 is CASSPEVVEQYV. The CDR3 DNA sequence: TGTGCCAGCAGCCCGGAGGTCGTCGAGCAGTACGTC.

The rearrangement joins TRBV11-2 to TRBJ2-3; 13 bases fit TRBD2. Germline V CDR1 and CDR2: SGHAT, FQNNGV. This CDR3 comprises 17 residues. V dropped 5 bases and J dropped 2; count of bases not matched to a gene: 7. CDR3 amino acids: CASSGTSGRVFTDTQYF. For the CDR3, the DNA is TGTGCCAGCAGCGGAACTAGCGGGAGGGTATTCACAGATACGCAGTATTTT.

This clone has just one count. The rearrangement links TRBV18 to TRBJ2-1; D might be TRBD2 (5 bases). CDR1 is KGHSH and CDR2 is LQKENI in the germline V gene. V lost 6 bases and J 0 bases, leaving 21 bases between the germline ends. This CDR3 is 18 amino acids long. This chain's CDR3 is CASSLTRFASRSYNEQFF. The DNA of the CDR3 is TGTGCCAGCTCTCTCACCAGATTTGCTAGCCGCTCCTACAATGAGCAGTTCTTC.